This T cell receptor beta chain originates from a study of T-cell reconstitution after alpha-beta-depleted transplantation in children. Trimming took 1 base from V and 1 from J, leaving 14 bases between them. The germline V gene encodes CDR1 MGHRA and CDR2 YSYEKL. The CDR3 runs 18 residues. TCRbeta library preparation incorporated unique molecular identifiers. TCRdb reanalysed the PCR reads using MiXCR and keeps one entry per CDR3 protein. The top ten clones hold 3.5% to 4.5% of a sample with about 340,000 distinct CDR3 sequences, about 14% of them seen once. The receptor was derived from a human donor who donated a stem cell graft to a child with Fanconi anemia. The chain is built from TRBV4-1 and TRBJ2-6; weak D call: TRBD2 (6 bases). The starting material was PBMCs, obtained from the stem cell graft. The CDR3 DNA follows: TGCGCCAGCAGCCAAGGGGGCCACGGGACTTCTGGGGCCAACGTCCTGACTTTC. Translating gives CASSQGGHGTSGANVLTF.